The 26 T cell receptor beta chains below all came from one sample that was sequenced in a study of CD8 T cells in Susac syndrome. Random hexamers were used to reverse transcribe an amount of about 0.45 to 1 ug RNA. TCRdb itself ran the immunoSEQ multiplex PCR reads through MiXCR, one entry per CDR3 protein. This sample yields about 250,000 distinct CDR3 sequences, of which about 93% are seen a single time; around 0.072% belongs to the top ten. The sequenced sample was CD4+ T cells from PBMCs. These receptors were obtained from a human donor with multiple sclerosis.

In DNA, the CDR3 is TGCAGTGCCAATAGCGGGGGGGAAGAGACCCAGTACTTC. This translates into CSANSGGEETQYF. V is TRBV20-1 and J is TRBJ2-5, with 11 positions matching TRBD2. From germline, CDR1 is DFQATT and CDR2 SNEGSKA (reference sequence). J lost 3 bases, V lost 6 bases, and 3 bases had no gene match. The CDR3 length is 13 residues.

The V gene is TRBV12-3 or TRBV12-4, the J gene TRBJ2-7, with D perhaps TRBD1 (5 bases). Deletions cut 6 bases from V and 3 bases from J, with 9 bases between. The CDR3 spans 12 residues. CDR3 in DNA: TGTGCCAGCAGCTCTACAGGCTACGAGCAGTACTTC. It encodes CASSSTGYEQYF.

CDR3 region: CASSQGTAEKLFF. The CDR3, as DNA: TGTGCCAGCAGCCAAGGGACAGCAGAAAAACTGTTTTTT. This sequence joins TRBV3-1 and TRBJ1-4, with D perhaps TRBD1 (6 bases). CDR1 is LGHDT, CDR2 YNNKEL, per germline (reference sequence). V lost 1 base and J 8 bases, leaving 8 bases between the germline ends. This CDR3 is built from 13 residues. Full variable domain (missing parts from reference TRBV3-1 and TRBJ1-4): DTAVSQTPKYLVTQMGNDKSIKCEQNLGHDTMYWYKQDSKKFLKIMFSYNNKELIINETVPNRFSPKSPDKAHLNLHINSLELGDSAVYFCASSQGTAEKLFFGSGTQLSVL.

The CDR3 DNA sequence: TGTGCCACCAGTGATTTTACAGGAGAGAAAGAGACCCAGTACTTC. It yields the protein CATSDFTGEKETQYF. V is TRBV24-1 and J is TRBJ2-5; weak D call: TRBD1 (5 bases). Trimming pared 1 base from V and 3 bases from J, leaving 11 bases between. The CDR3 totals 15 residues. CDR1 and CDR2 from the germline V gene are KGHDR and SFDVKD.

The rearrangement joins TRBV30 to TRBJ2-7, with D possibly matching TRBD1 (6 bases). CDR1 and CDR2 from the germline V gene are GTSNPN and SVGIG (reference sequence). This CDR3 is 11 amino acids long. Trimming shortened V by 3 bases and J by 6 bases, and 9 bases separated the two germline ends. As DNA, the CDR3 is TGTGCCTGGAGGTTCAGGGGCGAGCAGTACTTC. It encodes CAWRFRGEQYF.

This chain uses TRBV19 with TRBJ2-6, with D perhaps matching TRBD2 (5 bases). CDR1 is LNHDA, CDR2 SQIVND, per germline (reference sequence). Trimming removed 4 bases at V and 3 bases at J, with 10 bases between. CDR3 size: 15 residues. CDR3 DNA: TGTGCCAGTAGTACCCCAGCGGTTGGGGCCAACGTCCTGACTTTC. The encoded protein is CASSTPAVGANVLTF.

The CDR3 sequence is CSARGRLPGPRGETQYF. The CDR3 DNA sequence: TGCAGTGCGAGGGGCAGGTTACCGGGACCTCGGGGAGAGACCCAGTACTTC. The chain links TRBV20-1 to TRBJ2-5, with D perhaps being TRBD1 or TRBD2 (5 bases each). This CDR3 has 17 amino acids. V shed 6 bases and J shed 4 bases, with 27 bases lying between them. In germline, CDR1 is DFQATT, CDR2 SNEGSKA (reference sequence).

For the CDR3, the DNA is TGCAGCGACCGGAACACAGATACGCAGTATTTT. It specifies CSDRNTDTQYF. This sequence joins TRBV29-1 and TRBJ2-3; D is undetermined. The CDR3 extends over 11 amino acids. V lost 7 bases to trimming and J lost 2 bases, with 7 bases between them. From germline, CDR1 is SQVTM and CDR2 ANQGSEA.

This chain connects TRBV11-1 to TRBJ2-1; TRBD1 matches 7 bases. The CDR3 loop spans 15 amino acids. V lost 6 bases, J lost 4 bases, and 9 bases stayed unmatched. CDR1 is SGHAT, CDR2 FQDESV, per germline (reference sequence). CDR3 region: CASRRLEGAYNEQFF. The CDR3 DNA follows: TGTGCCAGCAGGCGGCTTGAGGGGGCTTACAATGAGCAGTTCTTC.

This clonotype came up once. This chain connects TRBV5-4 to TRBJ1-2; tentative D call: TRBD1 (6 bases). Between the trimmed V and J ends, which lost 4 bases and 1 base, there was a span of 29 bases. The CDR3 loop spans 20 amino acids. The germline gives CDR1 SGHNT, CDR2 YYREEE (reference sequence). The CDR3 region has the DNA TGTGCCAGCAGCATAAAAACACAACTAAACAGGGTTTCATATAACTATGGCTACACCTTC. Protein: CASSIKTQLNRVSYNYGYTF.

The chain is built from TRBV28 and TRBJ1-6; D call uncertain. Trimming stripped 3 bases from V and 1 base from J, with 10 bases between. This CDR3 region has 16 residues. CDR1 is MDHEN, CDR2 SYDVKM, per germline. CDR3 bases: TGTGCCAGCAGTTTCCCCGCGGGGTCCTATAATTCACCCCTCCACTTT. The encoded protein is CASSFPAGSYNSPLHF.

The CDR3 sequence: CSASFEGRDNSPLHF. The CDR3 DNA follows: TGCAGTGCTAGTTTCGAAGGGAGGGATAATTCACCCCTCCACTTT. The V gene is TRBV20-1, the J gene TRBJ1-6; D is undetermined. Trimming took off 3 bases at V and 5 bases at J, with 14 bases between the two ends. The CDR3 length is 15 residues. Per germline, CDR1 DFQATT and CDR2 SNEGSKA (reference sequence).

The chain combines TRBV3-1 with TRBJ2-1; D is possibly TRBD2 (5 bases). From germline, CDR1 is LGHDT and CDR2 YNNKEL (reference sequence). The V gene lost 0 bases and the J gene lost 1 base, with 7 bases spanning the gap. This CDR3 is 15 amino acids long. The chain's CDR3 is CASSQDQRSYNEQFF. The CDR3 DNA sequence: TGTGCCAGCAGCCAAGATCAGCGGTCCTACAATGAGCAGTTCTTC.

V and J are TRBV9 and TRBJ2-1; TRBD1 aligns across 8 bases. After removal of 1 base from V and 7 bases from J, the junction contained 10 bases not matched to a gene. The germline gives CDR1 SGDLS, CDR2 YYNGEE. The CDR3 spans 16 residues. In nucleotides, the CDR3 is TGTGCCAGCAGCGTAATTGATGCAGGGGGCCTTAATGAGCAGTTCTTC. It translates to CASSVIDAGGLNEQFF.

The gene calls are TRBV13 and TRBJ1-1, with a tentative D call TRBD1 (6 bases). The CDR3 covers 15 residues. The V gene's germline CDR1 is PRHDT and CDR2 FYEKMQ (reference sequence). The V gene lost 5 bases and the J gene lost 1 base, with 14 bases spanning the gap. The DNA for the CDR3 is TGTGCCAGCAGCCCCCACAGGGTGGGGAACACTGAAGCTTTCTTT. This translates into CASSPHRVGNTEAFF.

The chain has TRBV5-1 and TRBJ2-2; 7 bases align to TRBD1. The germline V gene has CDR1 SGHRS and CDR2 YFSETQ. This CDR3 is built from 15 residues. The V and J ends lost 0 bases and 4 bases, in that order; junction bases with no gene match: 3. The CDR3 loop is CASSLGGQPTGELFF. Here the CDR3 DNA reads TGCGCCAGCAGCTTGGGGGGACAGCCCACCGGGGAGCTGTTTTTT. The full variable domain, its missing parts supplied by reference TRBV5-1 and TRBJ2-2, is KAGVTQTPRYLIKTRGQQVTLSCSPISGHRSVSWYQQTPGQGLQFLFEYFSETQRNKGNFPGRFSGRQFSNSRSEMNVSTLELGDSALYLCASSLGGQPTGELFFGEGSRLTVL.

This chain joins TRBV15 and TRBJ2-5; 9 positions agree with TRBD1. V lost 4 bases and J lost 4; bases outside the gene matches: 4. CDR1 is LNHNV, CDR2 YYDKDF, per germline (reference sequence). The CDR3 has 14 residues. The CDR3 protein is CATSKDRGPETQYF. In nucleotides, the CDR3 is TGTGCCACCAGCAAGGACAGGGGCCCAGAGACCCAGTACTTC.

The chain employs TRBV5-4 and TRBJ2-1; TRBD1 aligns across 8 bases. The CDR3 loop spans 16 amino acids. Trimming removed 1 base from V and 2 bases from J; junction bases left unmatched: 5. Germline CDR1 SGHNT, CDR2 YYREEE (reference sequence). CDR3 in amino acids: CASSLTGGQAYNEQFF. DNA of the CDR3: TGTGCCAGCAGCTTGACAGGGGGACAGGCCTACAATGAGCAGTTCTTC.

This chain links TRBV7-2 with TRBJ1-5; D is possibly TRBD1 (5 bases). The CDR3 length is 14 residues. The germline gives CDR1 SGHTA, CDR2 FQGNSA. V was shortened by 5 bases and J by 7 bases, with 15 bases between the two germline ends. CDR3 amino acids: CASSQSGAGQPQHF. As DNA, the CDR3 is TGTGCCAGCAGCCAGAGTGGGGCAGGGCAGCCCCAGCATTTT.

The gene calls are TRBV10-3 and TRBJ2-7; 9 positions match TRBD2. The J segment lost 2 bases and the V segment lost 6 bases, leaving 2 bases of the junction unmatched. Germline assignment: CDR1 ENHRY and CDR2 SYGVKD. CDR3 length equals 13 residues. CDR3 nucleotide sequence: TGTGCCATCAGGGAGCGGGGGGCCTACGAGCAGTACGTC. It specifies CAIRERGAYEQYV.

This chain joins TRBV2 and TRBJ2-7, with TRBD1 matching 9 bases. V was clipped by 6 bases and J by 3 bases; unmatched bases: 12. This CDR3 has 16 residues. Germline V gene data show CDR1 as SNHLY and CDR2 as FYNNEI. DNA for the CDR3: TGTGCCAGCAGCGGAATGCTGGGACAGGGAATCTACGAGCAGTACGTC. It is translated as CASSGMLGQGIYEQYV.

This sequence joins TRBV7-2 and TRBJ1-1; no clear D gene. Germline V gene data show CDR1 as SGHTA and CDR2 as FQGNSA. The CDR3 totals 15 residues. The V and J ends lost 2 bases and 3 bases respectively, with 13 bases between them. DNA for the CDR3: TGTGCCAGCAGCTTAAGGGTCCATGGCGACACTGAAGCTTTCTTT. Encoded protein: CASSLRVHGDTEAFF.

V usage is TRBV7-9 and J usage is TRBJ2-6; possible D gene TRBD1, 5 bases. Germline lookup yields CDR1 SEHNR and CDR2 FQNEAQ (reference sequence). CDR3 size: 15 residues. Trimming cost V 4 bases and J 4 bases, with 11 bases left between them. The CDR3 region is CASSSPGLGANVLTF. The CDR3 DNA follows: TGTGCCAGCAGCTCCCCAGGGTTAGGGGCCAACGTCCTGACTTTC.

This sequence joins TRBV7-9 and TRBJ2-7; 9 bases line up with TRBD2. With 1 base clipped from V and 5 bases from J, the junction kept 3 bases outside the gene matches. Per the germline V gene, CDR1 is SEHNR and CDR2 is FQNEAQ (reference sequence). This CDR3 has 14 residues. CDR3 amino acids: CASSLGLAADEQYV. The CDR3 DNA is TGTGCCAGCAGCTTAGGACTAGCGGCCGACGAGCAGTACGTC.

The CDR3 DNA is TGTGCCAGCAGCCCCCGGATGGGGGACACCGGGGAGCTGTTTTTT. It codes for CASSPRMGDTGELFF. The rearrangement uses TRBV5-6 and TRBJ2-2; D tentatively reads TRBD1 or TRBD2 (5 bases each). The V and J ends lost 4 bases and 3 bases respectively, with 13 bases between them. The CDR3 is made up of 15 amino acids. In germline, CDR1 is SGHDT, CDR2 YYEEEE.

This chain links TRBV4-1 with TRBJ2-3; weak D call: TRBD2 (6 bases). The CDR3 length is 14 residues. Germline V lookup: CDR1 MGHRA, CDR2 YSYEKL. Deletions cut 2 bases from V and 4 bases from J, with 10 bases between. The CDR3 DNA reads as TGCGCCAGCAGCCAACTCGGGACTGCAGATACGCAGTATTTT. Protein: CASSQLGTADTQYF.